The 30 T cell receptor beta chains below come from one sample, sequenced in a study of CD8+ T cells in alopecia areata. RNA, once extracted, was reverse transcribed into cDNA for use as the sequencing template. Assay: immunoSEQ multiplex PCR; the TCRdb copy retains only in-frame clones and omits some. The sample lists hundreds of thousands of clones, roughly two fifths seen once, with just under 0.5% in the top ten. The treatment here: oral pan-JAK inhibitor, 5-10 mg twice daily. Sequences were derived from CD4+ T cells sorted from blood, sampled at approximately week 30, from a patient treated with tofacitinib. Receptors originate from a human donor with alopecia areata.

V usage is TRBV6-1 and J usage is TRBJ1-2; no clear D gene. Trimming took off 1 base at V and 4 bases at J, with 13 bases between the two ends. This CDR3 contains 15 residues. Germline V gene data show CDR1 as MNHNS and CDR2 as SASEGT. CDR3: CASSEGVLDGYGYTF. The CDR3 DNA reads as TGTGCCAGCAGTGAAGGGGTACTTGATGGCTATGGCTACACCTTC.

The rearrangement uses TRBV19 and TRBJ1-2; D gene uncertain. Trimming cost V 9 bases and J 8 bases, with 19 bases left between them. CDR1 is LNHDA, CDR2 SQIVND, per germline (reference sequence). This CDR3 region has 13 residues. As DNA, the CDR3 is TGTGCCAGCGAAGGAGGAACAGCCGCGGGCTACACCTTC. Protein sequence: CASEGGTAAGYTF.

In its sample, this clone was seen a few times. This chain links TRBV6-5 with TRBJ1-5; 7 bases are a match to TRBD1. After removal of 5 bases from V and 4 bases from J, the junction contained 8 bases not matched to a gene. This CDR3 has 15 amino acids. Germline lookup yields CDR1 MNHEY and CDR2 SVGAGI. CDR3 in amino acids: CASSVQKGANQPQHF. As DNA, the CDR3 is TGTGCCAGCAGTGTACAAAAGGGGGCTAATCAGCCCCAGCATTTT.

This clone has just a few counts. The chain employs TRBV30 and TRBJ2-6, with D possibly matching TRBD2 (5 bases). The V gene's germline CDR1 is GTSNPN and CDR2 SVGIG (reference sequence). Trimming took off 4 bases at V and 0 bases at J, with 7 bases between the two ends. The CDR3 consists of 14 residues. This CDR3 is CAWKDFSGANVLTF. Written as DNA, the CDR3 is TGTGCCTGGAAGGACTTCTCTGGGGCCAACGTCCTGACTTTC. Combining the CDR3 with reference TRBV30 and TRBJ2-6 gives the whole variable domain SQTIHQWPATLVQPVGSPLSLECTVEGTSNPNLYWYRQAAGRGLQLLFYSVGIGQISSEVPQNLSASRPQDRQFILSSKKLLLSDSGFYLCAWKDFSGANVLTFGAGSRLTVL.

CDR3 protein: CAWKGQGNYGYTF. CDR3 DNA: TGTGCCTGGAAGGGACAGGGGAACTATGGCTACACCTTC. The chain joins TRBV30 to TRBJ1-2; TRBD1 agrees at 10 bases. Germline values: CDR1 GTSNPN, CDR2 SVGIG (reference sequence). The CDR3 length is 13 residues. The V gene end was trimmed by 4 bases and the J gene end by 2 bases; junction bases not matched to a gene: 1.

V is TRBV11-2 and J is TRBJ2-2; TRBD2 matches at 13 bases. CDR3 size: 16 residues. Germline assignment: CDR1 SGHAT and CDR2 FQNNGV. Losses at the gene ends were 4 bases for V and 7 bases for J; bases not matched to a gene: 6. The CDR3 sequence: CASSYSGTSGNGELFF. The CDR3 DNA reads TGTGCCAGCAGCTACTCCGGGACTAGCGGGAACGGGGAGCTGTTTTTT. The full variable domain, rest sourced from reference TRBV11-2 and TRBJ2-2, is EAGVAQSPRYKIIEKRQSVAFWCNPISGHATLYWYQQILGQGPKLLIQFQNNGVVDDSQLPKDRFSAERLKGVDSTLKIQPAKLEDSAVYLCASSYSGTSGNGELFFGEGSRLTVL.

This chain uses TRBV7-9 with TRBJ2-3; 13 positions match TRBD2. This CDR3 region has 16 residues. Germline V gene data show CDR1 as SEHNR and CDR2 as FQNEAQ (reference sequence). With V trimmed by 2 bases and J by 3 bases, 2 bases remained unmatched. CDR3: CASSLTSGGATDTQYF. In DNA, the CDR3 is TGTGCCAGCAGCTTAACTAGCGGGGGGGCGACAGATACGCAGTATTTT.

The chain combines TRBV30 with TRBJ1-2, with D possibly matching TRBD1 (6 bases). Germline CDR1 is GTSNPN and CDR2 is SVGIG (reference sequence). V lost 5 bases, J lost 2 bases, and 9 bases lay in between. The CDR3 runs 12 residues. The CDR3 protein is CAWAGTNYGYTF. CDR3 bases: TGTGCCTGGGCCGGGACAAACTATGGCTACACCTTC.

This clone was counted only a few times. The gene calls are TRBV30 and TRBJ2-1; 10 bases fit TRBD2. CDR1 GTSNPN and CDR2 SVGIG come from the germline V gene (reference sequence). J gave up 9 bases and V 0 bases, and 11 bases lay outside the gene matches. The CDR3 length is 16 residues. CDR3 sequence: CAWSVWASGSRGEQFF. CDR3 in DNA: TGTGCCTGGAGTGTATGGGCTAGCGGGAGTAGAGGTGAGCAGTTCTTC.

This sequence joins TRBV7-8 and TRBJ2-3, with D unclear. Germline V gene data show CDR1 as SGHVS and CDR2 as FQNEAQ. CDR3 length: 14 residues. Trimming shortened V by 8 bases and J by 2 bases, and 14 bases separated the two germline ends. The DNA of the CDR3 is TGTGCCAGCCTGTCGGACCAGCTCACAGATACGCAGTATTTT. Translated: CASLSDQLTDTQYF.

This chain links TRBV6-5 with TRBJ2-3; tentative D call: TRBD2 (5 bases). CDR3 length: 13 residues. Germline CDR1 is MNHEY and CDR2 is SVGAGI. The ends were cut back, 2 bases at V and 4 bases at J, with 7 bases in the middle. The CDR3 DNA reads TGTGCCAGCAGTTACGGCGGGCCAGATACGCAGTATTTT. It encodes CASSYGGPDTQYF.

There are a few counts of this clone. The gene calls are TRBV4-1 and TRBJ1-4, with no clear D. Germline V gene data show CDR1 as MGHRA and CDR2 as YSYEKL. Trimming shortened V by 5 bases and J by 7 bases, and 11 bases separated the two germline ends. The CDR3 has 13 amino acids. The CDR3 region is CASSLRISEKLFF. The DNA for the CDR3 is TGCGCCAGCAGCTTGAGGATTAGTGAAAAACTGTTTTTT.

This clone was counted between two and nine times. V and J are TRBV2 and TRBJ1-2; 8 bases match TRBD1. V shed 6 bases and J 13 bases; nucleotides not matched to a gene: 13. Per germline, CDR1 SNHLY and CDR2 FYNNEI. This CDR3 has 13 amino acids. In DNA, the CDR3 is TGTGCCAGCAGATCCCCAGGGGGCAGTTCGTGCACCTTC. It codes for CASRSPGGSSCTF.

This clone was detected only once. V usage is TRBV30 and J usage is TRBJ1-5, with a tentative D call TRBD1 (5 bases). V lost 2 bases and J lost 4, with 12 bases in between. The CDR3 has 14 residues. Germline CDR1 and CDR2: GTSNPN and SVGIG (reference sequence). The CDR3 loop reads CAWSLPGGNQPQHF. CDR3 DNA sequence: TGTGCCTGGAGTCTCCCGGGGGGGAATCAGCCCCAGCATTTT.

The chain recombines TRBV30 with TRBJ2-3; D is undetermined. From germline, CDR1 is GTSNPN and CDR2 SVGIG (reference sequence). The CDR3 extends over 12 amino acids. V lost 2 bases and J 0 bases, leaving 3 bases between the germline ends. The CDR3 spells CAWSPSTDTQYF. The CDR3 region has the DNA TGTGCCTGGAGTCCAAGCACAGATACGCAGTATTTT.

The V gene is TRBV25-1, the J gene TRBJ1-1; D uncertain. Trimming shortened V by 4 bases and J by 5 bases, and 20 bases separated the two germline ends. This CDR3 contains 16 residues. Germline values: CDR1 MGHDK, CDR2 SYGVNS. The CDR3 reads CASSAFVSPSGTEAFF. CDR3 coding DNA: TGTGCCAGCAGTGCGTTCGTCTCACCGAGCGGAACTGAAGCTTTCTTT.

A single count supports this clone. CDR3 amino acids: CASSLELAGRRKETQYF. As DNA, the CDR3 is TGCGCCAGCAGCTTGGAACTAGCGGGACGGCGGAAAGAGACCCAGTACTTC. V gene TRBV5-1 combines with J gene TRBJ2-5; the match to TRBD2 covers 10 bases. Germline loops: CDR1 SGHRS, CDR2 YFSETQ. Trimming at V came to 0 bases and at J to 3 bases, leaving 8 bases not matched to a gene. CDR3 length: 17 amino acids.

Comments on this clone: Just one base apart from a much larger clone, this may be a read error. As DNA, the CDR3 is TGTGCCAGCAGTTACGGCAGGGCCGGGGAGCTGTTTTTT. Protein product: CASSYGRAGELFF. The chain links TRBV2 to TRBJ2-2; possibly TRBD1 for D (5 bases). In germline, CDR1 is SNHLY, CDR2 FYNNEI. This CDR3 has 13 amino acids. Trimming shortened V by 5 bases and J by 6 bases, and 10 bases separated the two germline ends.

The rearrangement joins TRBV7-2 to TRBJ1-2; D remains unclear. Germline V gene data show CDR1 as SGHTA and CDR2 as FQGNSA. The CDR3 runs to 14 residues. V dropped 5 bases and J dropped 0 bases, with 10 bases sitting between them. The CDR3 loop reads CASSRNGANYGYTF. The CDR3 DNA sequence: TGTGCCAGCAGCCGTAACGGTGCTAACTATGGCTACACCTTC.

CDR3 amino acids: CAWSSQGDEYF. DNA of the CDR3: TGTGCCTGGAGTTCCCAGGGGGATGAGTACTTC. The rearrangement joins TRBV30 to TRBJ2-7; 7 bases line up with TRBD1. CDR1 is GTSNPN, CDR2 SVGIG, per germline (reference sequence). V gave up 2 bases and J gave up 11 bases; unmatched junction bases: 6. This CDR3 has 11 amino acids.

This clone has just one count. CDR3 sequence reads: CTSSQDTGSSTDTQYF. CDR3 nucleotides: TGCACCAGCAGCCAAGATACAGGGAGTAGCACAGATACGCAGTATTTT. The J gene is TRBJ2-3, the V gene TRBV1; the table's D call, TRBD1, was not checked against the DNA. TRBV1 is tagged as a pseudogene. The CDR3 extends over 16 amino acids.

The V call is TRBV30, the J call TRBJ1-5, with 7 bases matching TRBD1. The V gene end was trimmed by 4 bases and the J gene end by 0 bases; junction bases not matched to a gene: 12. CDR1 and CDR2 from the germline V gene are GTSNPN and SVGIG (reference sequence). This CDR3 has 17 residues. CDR3 region: CAWTWTGPFYSNQPQHF. The CDR3 DNA follows: TGTGCCTGGACCTGGACAGGTCCCTTTTATAGCAATCAGCCCCAGCATTTT.

This clone came up a few times. The V gene is TRBV30, the J gene TRBJ2-7; TRBD2 agrees at 7 bases. The V and J ends lost 2 bases and 6 bases, in that order; junction bases with no gene match: 10. This CDR3 has 14 amino acids. CDR1 is GTSNPN and CDR2 is SVGIG in the germline V gene (reference sequence). This CDR3 is CAWSISGGGGEQYF. The CDR3 DNA sequence: TGTGCCTGGAGTATTTCGGGCGGGGGAGGCGAGCAGTACTTC.

V usage is TRBV30 and J usage is TRBJ2-1; the D gene could be TRBD1 or TRBD2 (5 bases each). This CDR3 has 14 residues. Trimming left V 0 bases short and J 9 bases short, with 15 bases between. Per the germline V gene, CDR1 is GTSNPN and CDR2 is SVGIG (reference sequence). The CDR3 DNA sequence: TGTGCCTGGAGTGTAGACGGGACCCGCGGTGAGCAGTTCTTC. Protein sequence: CAWSVDGTRGEQFF.

With respect to this clone: Additional DNA sequences in this sample encode the identical CDR3. V gene TRBV30 combines with J gene TRBJ2-3; D gene ambiguous. The germline gives CDR1 GTSNPN, CDR2 SVGIG (reference sequence). The CDR3 is 14 residues long. V gave up 0 bases and J gave up 0 bases, with 7 bases separating them. The CDR3 sequence: CAWSVGPSTDTQYF. The CDR3, as DNA: TGTGCCTGGAGTGTAGGCCCAAGCACAGATACGCAGTATTTT.

This clone was seen many times. V and J are TRBV7-8 and TRBJ1-2; 8 positions agree with TRBD1. In germline, CDR1 is SGHVS, CDR2 FQNEAQ. The junction had 10 bases not matched to a gene; V was cut back by 5 bases and J by 8 bases. This CDR3 is built from 14 residues. CDR3 DNA: TGTGCCAGCAGCCCCTATACAGGGGGTAAAGGCTACACCTTC. This codes for CASSPYTGGKGYTF.

The V gene is TRBV18, the J gene TRBJ2-1, with 16 bases lining up with TRBD2. Germline CDR1 reads KGHSH; CDR2 reads LQKENI. V was pared by 0 bases and J by 5 bases, with 1 base of the junction left unmatched. The CDR3 is 17 amino acids. CDR3 sequence: CASSPPGLAGGHNEQFF. CDR3 coding DNA: TGTGCCAGCTCACCACCGGGACTAGCGGGGGGGCACAATGAGCAGTTCTTC.

The chain is built from TRBV29-1 and TRBJ1-1, with 8 bases lining up with TRBD1. The CDR3 has 13 amino acids. Trimming removed 4 bases from V and 5 bases from J; junction bases left unmatched: 6. Germline CDR1 SQVTM, CDR2 ANQGSEA. The CDR3 DNA reads as TGCAGCGTTGTCAGGGGGCGAGATACTGAAGCTTTCTTT. It translates to CSVVRGRDTEAFF.

This clone was observed a handful of times. The chain couples TRBV10-2 to TRBJ1-5; no clear D. The CDR3 contains 12 residues. V was pared by 10 bases and J by 0 bases, with 7 bases between. CDR1 is WSHSY and CDR2 is SAAADI in the germline V gene. CDR3 nucleotides: TGCGCCACCGCAAGTAGCAATCAGCCCCAGCATTTT. Amino acid sequence: CATASSNQPQHF.

This clone turned up a few times. The chain links TRBV7-8 to TRBJ2-2; no clear D gene. Per germline, CDR1 SGHVS and CDR2 FQNEAQ. The CDR3 totals 16 residues. V was clipped by 3 bases and J by 0 bases, with 11 bases between them. CDR3 sequence reads: CASSLGSLSNTGELFF. CDR3 nucleotides: TGTGCCAGCAGCTTGGGGTCTCTTTCGAACACCGGGGAGCTGTTTTTT.